This T cell receptor beta chain was obtained from a study of blood T cell repertoires in COVID-19. Overall study: From the United States, Italy and Spain came samples of acute and convalescent COVID-19. The cDNA or gDNA used as material had been derived from T cells, B-cell-depleted T cells, or PBMCs.

Under the authors' procedure: Researchers report that nucleated cell counts were estimated from reference gene primer amplification. Produced via immunoSEQ multiplex PCR; TCRdb's table is partial and in-frame only. For V, J and clone size, that table is used; D and trimming come from the DNA. The table lists 90,000 to 150,000 clones, approximately 85% of them singletons, with around 9.9% in the top ten. The length of the CDR3 is 12 residues. The V and J ends lost 8 bases and 9 bases respectively, with 14 bases between them. Per germline, CDR1 WNHNN and CDR2 SYGVQD (reference sequence). V is TRBV10-1 and J is TRBJ2-1; TRBD2 is a possible D gene (6 bases). This sequence was found in a man older than 75 with acute or convalescent COVID-19. Sample: peripheral blood. The CDR3 loop reads CASPGRRPEQFF. The DNA of the CDR3 is TGCGCCAGCCCAGGGAGGAGGCCTGAGCAGTTCTTC.